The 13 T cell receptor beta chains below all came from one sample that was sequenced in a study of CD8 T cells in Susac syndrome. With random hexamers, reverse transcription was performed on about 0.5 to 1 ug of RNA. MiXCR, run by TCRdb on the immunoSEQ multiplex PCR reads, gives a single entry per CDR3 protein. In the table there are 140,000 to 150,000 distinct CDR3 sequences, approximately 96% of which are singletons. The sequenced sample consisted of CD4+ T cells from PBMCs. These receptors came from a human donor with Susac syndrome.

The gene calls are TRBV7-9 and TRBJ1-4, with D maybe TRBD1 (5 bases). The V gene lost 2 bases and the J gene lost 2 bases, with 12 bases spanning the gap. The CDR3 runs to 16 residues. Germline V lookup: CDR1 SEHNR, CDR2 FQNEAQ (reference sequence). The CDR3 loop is CASSLSQGGTNEKLFF. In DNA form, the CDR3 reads TGTGCCAGCAGCTTAAGTCAGGGCGGCACTAATGAAAAACTGTTTTTT.

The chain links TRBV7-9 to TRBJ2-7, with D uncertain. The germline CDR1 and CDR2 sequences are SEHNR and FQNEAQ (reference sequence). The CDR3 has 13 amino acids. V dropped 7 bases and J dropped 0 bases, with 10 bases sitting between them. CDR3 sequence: CASTSWSSYEQYF. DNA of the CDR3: TGTGCCAGCACCTCTTGGAGCTCCTACGAGCAGTACTTC. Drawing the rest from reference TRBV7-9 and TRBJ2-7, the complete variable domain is DTGVSQNPRHKITKRGQNVTFRCDPISEHNRLYWYRQTLGQGPEFLTYFQNEAQLEKSRLLSDRFSAERPKGSFSTLEIQRTEQGDSAMYLCASTSWSSYEQYFGPGTRLTVT.

The CDR3 loop is CASSSEGQGVVTF. The CDR3 bases are TGCGCCAGCAGCTCCGAGGGACAGGGGGTTGTCACCTTC. This chain connects TRBV5-1 to TRBJ1-2, with 11 bases lining up with TRBD1. V was pared by 3 bases and J by 13 bases, with 8 bases of the junction left unmatched. The CDR3 length is 13 residues. The germline V gene has CDR1 SGHRS and CDR2 YFSETQ.

This CDR3 reads CASGQGPPDTQYF. CDR3 bases: TGTGCCAGCGGACAGGGCCCCCCCGATACGCAGTATTTT. The V and J genes are TRBV5-8 and TRBJ2-3, with 8 bases aligning to TRBD1. V was clipped by 7 bases and J by 6 bases; unmatched bases: 7. The germline V gene encodes CDR1 SGHTS and CDR2 YDEGEE. The CDR3 extends over 13 amino acids. Supplemented by reference TRBV5-8 and TRBJ2-3, the full variable domain reads EAGVTQSPTHLIKTRGQQATLRCSPISGHTSVYWYQQALGLGLQFLLWYDEGEERNRGNFPPRFSGRQFPNYSSELNVNALELEDSALYLCASGQGPPDTQYFGPGTRLTVL.

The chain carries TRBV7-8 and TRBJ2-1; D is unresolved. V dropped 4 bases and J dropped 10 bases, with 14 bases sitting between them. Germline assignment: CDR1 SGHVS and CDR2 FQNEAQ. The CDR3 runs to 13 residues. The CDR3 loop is CASSSRPLGEQFF. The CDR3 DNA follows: TGTGCCAGCAGCTCCCGGCCCCTCGGGGAGCAGTTCTTC.

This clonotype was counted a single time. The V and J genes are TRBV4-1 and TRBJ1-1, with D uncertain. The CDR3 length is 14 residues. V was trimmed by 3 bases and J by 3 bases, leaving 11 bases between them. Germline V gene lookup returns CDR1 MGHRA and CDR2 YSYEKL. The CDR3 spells CASSHPADHTEAFF. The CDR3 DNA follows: TGCGCCAGCAGCCATCCTGCGGATCACACTGAAGCTTTCTTT.

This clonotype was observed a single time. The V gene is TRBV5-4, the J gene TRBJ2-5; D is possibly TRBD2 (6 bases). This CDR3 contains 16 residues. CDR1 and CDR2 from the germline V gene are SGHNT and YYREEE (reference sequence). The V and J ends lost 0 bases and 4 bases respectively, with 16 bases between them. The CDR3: CASSLVPGRSGETQYF. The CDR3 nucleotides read TGTGCCAGCAGCTTGGTGCCCGGGAGAAGTGGAGAGACCCAGTACTTC.

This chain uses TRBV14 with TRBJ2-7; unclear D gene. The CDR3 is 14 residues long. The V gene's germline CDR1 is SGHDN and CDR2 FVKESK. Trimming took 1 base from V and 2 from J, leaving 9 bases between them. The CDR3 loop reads CASSQVEWPYEQYF. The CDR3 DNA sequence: TGTGCCAGCAGCCAAGTGGAGTGGCCCTACGAGCAGTACTTC.

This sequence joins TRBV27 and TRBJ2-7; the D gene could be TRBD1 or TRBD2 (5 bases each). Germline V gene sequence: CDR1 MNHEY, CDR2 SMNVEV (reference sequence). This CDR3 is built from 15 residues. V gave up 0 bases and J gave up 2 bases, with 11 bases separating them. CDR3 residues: CASSLSGTFPYEQYF. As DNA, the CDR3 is TGTGCCAGCAGTTTATCGGGGACGTTCCCCTACGAGCAGTACTTC.

The CDR3 DNA reads as TGCAGTGCTAGGTCGGGGGGCGGAAACACCATATATTTT. This translates into CSARSGGGNTIYF. This chain connects TRBV20-1 to TRBJ1-3, with D maybe TRBD1 (6 bases). Germline values: CDR1 DFQATT, CDR2 SNEGSKA (reference sequence). V was cut by 3 bases and J by 4 bases, with 10 bases left in between. The CDR3 consists of 13 residues.

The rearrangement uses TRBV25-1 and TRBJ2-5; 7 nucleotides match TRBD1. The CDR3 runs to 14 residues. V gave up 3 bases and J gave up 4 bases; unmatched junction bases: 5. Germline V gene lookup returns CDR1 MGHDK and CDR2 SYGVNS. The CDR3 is CASSDQTGLETQYF. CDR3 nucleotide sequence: TGTGCCAGCAGTGACCAGACAGGGCTAGAGACCCAGTACTTC.

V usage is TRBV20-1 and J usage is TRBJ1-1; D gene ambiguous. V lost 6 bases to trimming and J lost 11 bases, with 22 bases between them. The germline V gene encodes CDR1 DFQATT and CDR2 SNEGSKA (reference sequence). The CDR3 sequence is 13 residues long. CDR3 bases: TGCAGTGCCCAGCGGGGAAACAGCCGACTTGCTTTCTTT. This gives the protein CSAQRGNSRLAFF.

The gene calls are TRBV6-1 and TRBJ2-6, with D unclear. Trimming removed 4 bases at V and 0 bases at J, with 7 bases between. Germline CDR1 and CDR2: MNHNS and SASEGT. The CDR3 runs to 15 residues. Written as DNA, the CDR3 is TGTGCCAGCAGTGTAAGGAGCTCTGGGGCCAACGTCCTGACTTTC. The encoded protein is CASSVRSSGANVLTF.